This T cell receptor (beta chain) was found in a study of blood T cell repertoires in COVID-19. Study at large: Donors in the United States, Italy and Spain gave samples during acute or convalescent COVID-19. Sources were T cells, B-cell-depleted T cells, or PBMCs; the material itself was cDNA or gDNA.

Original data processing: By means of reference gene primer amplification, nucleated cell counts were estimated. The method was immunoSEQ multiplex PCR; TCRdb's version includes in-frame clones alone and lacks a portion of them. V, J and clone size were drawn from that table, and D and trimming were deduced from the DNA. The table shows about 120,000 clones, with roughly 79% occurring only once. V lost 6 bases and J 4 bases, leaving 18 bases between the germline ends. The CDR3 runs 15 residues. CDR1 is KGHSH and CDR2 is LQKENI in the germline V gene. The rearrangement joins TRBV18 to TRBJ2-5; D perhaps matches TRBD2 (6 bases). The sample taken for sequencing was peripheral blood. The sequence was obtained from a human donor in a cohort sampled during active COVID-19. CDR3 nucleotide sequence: TGTGCCAGCTCGACGAAAACGGGGGTGGGAGAGACCCAGTACTTC. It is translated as CASSTKTGVGETQYF.